The 30 T cell receptor beta chains presented below share a single source sample, sequenced in a study of cytomegalovirus exposure and HLA in healthy donors. PCR amplification relied on 60 Vbeta primers (plus 13 Jbeta primers). The assay was immunoSEQ multiplex PCR, and TCRdb's table has in-frame clones only and misses some. The sample consists of 160,000 or so clones, around 80% of them appearing once. The sample was PBMCs. These receptors were obtained from a woman in her twenties or thirties in good health and CMV-seropositive.

The chain carries TRBV7-9 and TRBJ1-4; 8 bases line up with TRBD1. CDR3 size: 15 residues. V gave up 3 bases and J gave up 7 bases; unmatched junction bases: 7. Germline V gene lookup returns CDR1 SEHNR and CDR2 FQNEAQ (reference sequence). CDR3 loop: CASSFPPGGGEKLFF. The CDR3 DNA reads TGTGCCAGCAGCTTTCCCCCAGGGGGCGGTGAAAAACTGTTTTTT. Combining the CDR3 with reference TRBV7-9 and TRBJ1-4 gives the whole variable domain DTGVSQNPRHKITKRGQNVTFRCDPISEHNRLYWYRQTLGQGPEFLTYFQNEAQLEKSRLLSDRFSAERPKGSFSTLEIQRTEQGDSAMYLCASSFPPGGGEKLFFGSGTQLSVL.

The CDR3 spells CASTDRDAGELFF. CDR3 nucleotides: TGCGCCAGCACGGACAGGGACGCAGGGGAGCTGTTTTTT. V is TRBV5-1 and J is TRBJ2-2, with TRBD1 matching over 8 bases. J gave up 8 bases and V 6 bases, and 6 bases lay outside the gene matches. In germline, CDR1 is SGHRS, CDR2 YFSETQ. The CDR3 covers 13 residues.

The chain carries TRBV19 and TRBJ2-1, with 8 bases identical to TRBD1. Germline V gives CDR1 LNHDA, CDR2 SQIVND (reference sequence). The CDR3 spans 15 residues. The ends lost 5 bases at V and 0 bases at J; junction bases unmatched: 3. The CDR3 DNA reads as TGTGCCAGTAGTTCAGGGGGCATCTCCTACAATGAGCAGTTCTTC. Translation gives CASSSGGISYNEQFF.

The table lists this clone with a count of one. The chain has TRBV28 and TRBJ1-3, with 8 nucleotides matching TRBD1. The CDR3 runs 15 residues. V shed 6 bases and J 1 base; nucleotides not matched to a gene: 5. The V gene's germline CDR1 is MDHEN and CDR2 SYDVKM. CDR3: CASSSDRGSGNTIYF. CDR3 sequence (DNA): TGTGCCAGCAGCTCCGACAGGGGATCTGGAAACACCATATATTTT.

The rearrangement joins TRBV6-5 to TRBJ1-1; 10 nucleotides match TRBD1. The germline gives CDR1 MNHEY, CDR2 SVGAGI. This CDR3 has 14 amino acids. V shed 7 bases and J 7 bases; nucleotides not matched to a gene: 9. The CDR3 coding sequence is TGTGCCAGCATTGGAGACAGGGGGCAGGGTGAAGCTTTCTTT. Translated, it gives CASIGDRGQGEAFF.

The V and J genes are TRBV28 and TRBJ2-7, with D perhaps TRBD2 (6 bases). Germline CDR1 and CDR2: MDHEN and SYDVKM. V was clipped by 8 bases and J by 2 bases, with 13 bases between them. This CDR3 has 13 residues. Written as DNA, the CDR3 is TGTGCCAGCGGCCTAGGCGGGACCTACGAGCAGTACTTC. This sequence encodes CASGLGGTYEQYF.

As DNA, the CDR3 is TGTGCCATCAGTTTTAGCGGACTAGCGGGGGGAAGGCAGACCTACGAGCAGTACTTC. Amino acid sequence: CAISFSGLAGGRQTYEQYF. The chain employs TRBV10-3 and TRBJ2-7; 14 bases are shared with TRBD2. Trimming cost V 5 bases and J 2 bases; bases outside gene matches: 14. Germline CDR1 reads ENHRY; CDR2 reads SYGVKD. This CDR3 contains 19 residues.

This clone has only a few counts. The rearrangement uses TRBV10-3 and TRBJ1-5; 9 bases fit TRBD1. Trimming removed 11 bases from V and 7 bases from J; junction bases left unmatched: 9. This CDR3 region has 13 residues. Germline CDR1 and CDR2: ENHRY and SYGVKD. In nucleotides, the CDR3 is TGTGCCGCGGGACAGGGCGGAGGCCAGCCCCAGCATTTT. Its protein is CAAGQGGGQPQHF.

The chain has TRBV29-1 and TRBJ2-3, with a possible D match to TRBD2 (7 bases). The V gene's germline CDR1 is SQVTM and CDR2 ANQGSEA. The CDR3 contains 15 residues. Trimming took 7 bases from V and 4 from J, leaving 21 bases between them. As DNA, the CDR3 is TGCAGCGCCGAACGAGGGGGGGGGCCAGCAGATACGCAGTATTTT. Its protein is CSAERGGGPADTQYF.

This clone appeared a few times. This sequence joins TRBV25-1 and TRBJ2-5; 10 bases match TRBD2. CDR3 length: 16 residues. V gave up 4 bases and J gave up 4 bases; unmatched junction bases: 9. Germline loops: CDR1 MGHDK, CDR2 SYGVNS. The chain's CDR3 is CASSVLSGGVSETQYF. The CDR3 coding sequence is TGTGCCAGCAGTGTACTCAGCGGGGGGGTATCAGAGACCCAGTACTTC.

The CDR3 coding sequence is TGTGCCAGCAGCCCCACTAGCGGGGAGGGAGATACGCAGTATTTT. It specifies CASSPTSGEGDTQYF. The chain employs TRBV2 and TRBJ2-3, with TRBD2 identical over 10 bases. This CDR3 has 15 amino acids. Germline lookup yields CDR1 SNHLY and CDR2 FYNNEI. With 6 bases clipped from V and 5 bases from J, the junction kept 8 bases outside the gene matches.

There are a few counts of this clone. The chain carries TRBV6-1 and TRBJ1-1, with D possibly being TRBD1 (6 bases). This CDR3 region has 13 residues. Germline lookup yields CDR1 MNHNS and CDR2 SASEGT. Trimming shortened V by 7 bases and J by 4 bases, and 13 bases separated the two germline ends. The CDR3 DNA sequence: TGTGCCAGCACCCCACAGGGAGTCACTGAAGCTTTCTTT. Translating gives CASTPQGVTEAFF.

The chain joins TRBV10-2 to TRBJ1-1; 8 nucleotides line up with TRBD1. The CDR3 is made up of 15 amino acids. CDR1 WSHSY and CDR2 SAAADI come from the germline V gene. Losses at the gene ends were 8 bases for V and 0 bases for J; bases not matched to a gene: 8. The CDR3 loop reads CASGGQGPLNTEAFF. In DNA, the CDR3 is TGCGCCAGCGGTGGACAGGGCCCTTTGAACACTGAAGCTTTCTTT.

This chain connects TRBV18 to TRBJ1-1; 7 bases are shared with TRBD1. Germline V lookup: CDR1 KGHSH, CDR2 LQKENI. The J segment lost 6 bases and the V segment lost 4 bases, leaving 5 bases of the junction unmatched. This CDR3 contains 13 residues. DNA of the CDR3: TGTGCCAGCTCACGACAGGGCCAGGCTGAAGCTTTCTTT. Amino acid sequence: CASSRQGQAEAFF.

J is TRBJ2-2 and V is TRBV5-4; tentatively, D is TRBD2 (6 bases). CDR3 length equals 15 residues. V lost 0 bases to trimming and J lost 5 bases, with 11 bases between them. Germline V lookup: CDR1 SGHNT, CDR2 YYREEE (reference sequence). CDR3 DNA: TGTGCCAGCAGCTTGGAACCGGGAGATACCGGGGAGCTGTTTTTT. Its protein is CASSLEPGDTGELFF.

The chain joins TRBV5-1 to TRBJ2-7; a weak D match, TRBD1 (5 bases). The V end was cut by 1 base, the J end by 0 bases, with 8 bases between. The CDR3 has 14 amino acids. Per the germline V gene, CDR1 is SGHRS and CDR2 is YFSETQ. The CDR3 DNA is TGCGCCAGCAGCTTGCGACAGCGCTCCTACGAGCAGTACTTC. Its translation is CASSLRQRSYEQYF.

Of note for this clone: Other DNA sequences in this sample translate to the same CDR3. This chain connects TRBV9 to TRBJ2-7, with 11 nucleotides matching TRBD1. The CDR3 has 13 residues. J was trimmed by 6 bases and V by 2 bases; bases with no gene match: 1. Germline V gene sequence: CDR1 SGDLS, CDR2 YYNGEE. CDR3 bases: TGTGCCAGCAGCGTTGGGACAGGGGGCGAGCAGTACTTC. This translates into CASSVGTGGEQYF.

This sequence joins TRBV5-1 and TRBJ1-2, with TRBD1 matching 9 bases. The CDR3 has 14 amino acids. The J segment lost 3 bases and the V segment lost 0 bases, leaving 0 bases of the junction unmatched. CDR1 and CDR2 from the germline V gene are SGHRS and YFSETQ. The CDR3 loop reads CASSLGTGDYGYTF. In DNA, the CDR3 is TGCGCCAGCAGCTTGGGGACAGGGGACTATGGCTACACCTTC.

This chain uses TRBV6-6 with TRBJ2-7, with 8 nucleotides matching TRBD1. The CDR3 is 14 amino acids. Germline V lookup: CDR1 MNHNY, CDR2 SVGAGI (reference sequence). The junction had 9 bases not matched to a gene; V was cut back by 7 bases and J by 4 bases. The chain's CDR3 is CASNSDRGMYEQYF. In nucleotides, the CDR3 is TGTGCCAGCAACTCCGACAGGGGAATGTACGAGCAGTACTTC.

The chain recombines TRBV4-3 with TRBJ1-5, with a weak D call TRBD1 (6 bases). CDR3 length: 16 amino acids. Looked up from germline, CDR1 is LGHNA and CDR2 is YSLEER. V lost 0 bases and J 3 bases, leaving 12 bases between the germline ends. The CDR3 loop is CASSQDLRTANQPQHF. The CDR3, as DNA: TGCGCCAGCAGCCAAGATTTGAGGACAGCCAATCAGCCCCAGCATTTT.

The chain recombines TRBV11-2 with TRBJ1-1; D gene unclear. Trimming cost V 1 base and J 5 bases, with 8 bases left between them. The CDR3 is made up of 13 amino acids. CDR1 and CDR2 (germline): SGHAT, FQNNGV. Here the CDR3 DNA reads TGTGCCAGCAGCTTAGCTCTGAGGACTGAAGCTTTCTTT. Protein sequence: CASSLALRTEAFF.

There are a few counts of this clone. The same CDR3 can be traced to other DNA sequences in this sample. The V call is TRBV6-5, the J call TRBJ1-1; 7 bases are a match to TRBD1. This CDR3 has 15 amino acids. The V and J ends lost 0 bases and 1 base, in that order; junction bases with no gene match: 2. Germline V gives CDR1 MNHEY, CDR2 SVGAGI. The CDR3 nucleotides are TGTGCCAGCAGTTACTCCGCAGGGGGGAACACTGAAGCTTTCTTT. This sequence encodes CASSYSAGGNTEAFF.

The chain joins TRBV11-3 to TRBJ2-1; D may be TRBD2 (6 bases). V gave up 2 bases and J gave up 10 bases, with 15 bases separating them. Germline values: CDR1 SGHNT, CDR2 YENEEA. CDR3 size: 14 residues. The DNA for the CDR3 is TGTGCCAGCAGCTTAACACGGGGGATAGAAGAGCAGTTCTTC. Its translation: CASSLTRGIEEQFF.

V is TRBV11-3 and J is TRBJ1-2, with 7 bases aligning to TRBD1. J was trimmed by 8 bases and V by 1 base; bases with no gene match: 10. The germline V gene has CDR1 SGHNT and CDR2 YENEEA. The CDR3 runs to 15 residues. The CDR3 nucleotides are TGTGCCAGCAGCTTAGGGACAGGCTCATCTAGAGGCTACACCTTC. Residues: CASSLGTGSSRGYTF.

This rearrangement joins TRBV9 to TRBJ2-3, with D possibly being TRBD2 (6 bases). V shed 2 bases and J shed 2 bases, with 12 bases lying between them. CDR1 is SGDLS and CDR2 is YYNGEE in the germline V gene. The CDR3 is 15 residues long. The CDR3 spells CASSVWRGPTDTQYF. CDR3 nucleotides: TGTGCCAGCAGCGTCTGGCGGGGCCCCACAGATACGCAGTATTTT.

The rearrangement joins TRBV7-2 to TRBJ2-1, with 8 bases matching TRBD1. CDR1 is SGHTA and CDR2 is FQGNSA in the germline V gene. The J segment lost 4 bases and the V segment lost 3 bases, leaving 5 bases of the junction unmatched. The CDR3 runs 15 residues. This CDR3 is CASSLEGQVYNEQFF. CDR3 bases: TGTGCCAGCAGCTTGGAGGGACAGGTGTACAATGAGCAGTTCTTC.

The chain is built from TRBV6-5 and TRBJ2-7; 8 bases are a match to TRBD1. The CDR3 contains 15 residues. Germline V CDR1 and CDR2: MNHEY, SVGAGI. J lost 0 bases, V lost 5 bases, and 6 bases had no gene match. The CDR3 protein is CASSIYRGSSYEQYF. DNA for the CDR3: TGTGCCAGCAGTATCTACAGGGGGAGCTCCTACGAGCAGTACTTC.

The chain joins TRBV7-9 to TRBJ1-1; 9 bases are shared with TRBD1. The length of the CDR3 is 17 residues. CDR1 is SEHNR and CDR2 is FQNEAQ in the germline V gene (reference sequence). The V and J ends lost 1 base and 5 bases, in that order; junction bases with no gene match: 11. The CDR3 region is CASSLEYGTGRGTEAFF. Written as DNA, the CDR3 is TGTGCCAGCAGCTTAGAATACGGGACAGGGAGAGGGACTGAAGCTTTCTTT.

This clone was found a few times. This chain links TRBV5-1 with TRBJ1-1; weak D call: TRBD1 (6 bases). The CDR3 extends over 14 amino acids. Deletions cut 0 bases from V and 0 bases from J, with 6 bases between. In germline, CDR1 is SGHRS, CDR2 YFSETQ. CDR3 residues: CASSLEGVNTEAFF. DNA of the CDR3: TGCGCCAGCAGCTTGGAGGGGGTGAACACTGAAGCTTTCTTT.

J is TRBJ1-2 and V is TRBV6-5; 10 positions match TRBD1. Germline trimming cut 5 bases from V and 6 bases from J; bases unmatched to any gene: 6. CDR1 is MNHEY, CDR2 SVGAGI, per germline. The CDR3 consists of 14 residues. Written as DNA, the CDR3 is TGTGCCAGCAGTACGGGGACAGGGGTACATGGCTACACCTTC. It specifies CASSTGTGVHGYTF.